This T cell receptor beta chain came from a study of OX40 agonist ivuxolimab in advanced cancers. This clone appeared a single time. J gave up 5 bases and V 5 bases, and 7 bases lay outside the gene matches. The CDR3 runs 14 residues. CDR1 is SGHAT and CDR2 is FQNNGV in the germline V gene. Profiling relied on immunoSEQ multiplex PCR, and the TCRdb table lists in-frame clones only, not all of them. The table records about 68,000 clones, around 85% of them present only once. Prior autoimmune disease or systemic immunosuppression barred patients. The TCR comes from an adult with an advanced solid tumor such as melanoma, head and neck, liver or kidney cancer. Sample: CD4+ or CD8+ T cells sorted from blood, taken in a trial of the OX40 agonist ivuxolimab. The chain uses TRBV11-2 and TRBJ1-1, with TRBD1 identical over 8 bases. For the CDR3, the DNA is TGTGCCAGCAGCAAGAGACAGGGGCAAACTGAAGCTTTCTTT. This codes for CASSKRQGQTEAFF.